Following are 18 T cell receptor beta chains from one sample sequenced in a study of blood T cells in healthy people across ages. Together with a sample-barcoded 5' primer, a J-beta primer mix was included in a second PCR lasting about 7 to 12 cycles. TCRdb fed the 5' RACE reads into MiXCR, producing one record per CDR3 protein. The sample includes more than 900,000 distinct CDR3 sequences, approximately 32% of them seen just once. The same sample was also used in a study of T cells of mothers and their children.

The sequenced sample consisted of blood. These receptors were obtained from a woman in her forties in good health.

On this clonotype: An end of the junction differs from the germline gene, which may be a read error. The J gene is TRBJ1-2, the V gene TRBV19; TRBD1 might be the D (5 bases). The germline CDR1 and CDR2 sequences are LNHDA and SQIVND (reference sequence). The CDR3 has 14 amino acids. The CDR3 bases are TGTGTCAGTAGTACCGACAGAACTAACTATGGCTACACCTTC. This encodes CVSSTDRTNYGYTF.

This clonotype was observed at least ten times. The rearrangement links TRBV7-2 to TRBJ1-5; D remains unclear. The CDR3 is 13 residues long. Per the germline V gene, CDR1 is SGHTA and CDR2 is FQGNSA. V gave up 1 base and J gave up 3 bases, with 4 bases separating them. CDR3 coding DNA: TGTGCCAGCAGCTTAGGGGTCAATCAGCCCCAGCATTTT. This translates into CASSLGVNQPQHF.

This clonotype was seen more than once but under ten times. The chain couples TRBV11-2 to TRBJ2-2; D is unresolved. Trimming left V 3 bases short and J 7 bases short, with 9 bases between. The CDR3 length is 13 residues. Germline V gives CDR1 SGHAT, CDR2 FQNNGV. DNA of the CDR3: TGTGCCAGCAGCTTGCAGGTGATCGGGGAGCTGTTTTTT. It translates to CASSLQVIGELFF.

The V gene is TRBV28, the J gene TRBJ2-3; no clear D. The CDR3 has 15 residues. Between the trimmed V and J ends, which lost 5 bases and 2 bases, there was a span of 14 bases. The germline V gene has CDR1 MDHEN and CDR2 SYDVKM. CDR3 loop: CASSLIRMSTDTQYF. In DNA, the CDR3 is TGTGCCAGCAGTCTAATCAGGATGTCCACAGATACGCAGTATTTT.

The chain carries TRBV28 and TRBJ1-2; 10 bases agree with TRBD1. Germline CDR1 is MDHEN and CDR2 is SYDVKM. This CDR3 spans 15 amino acids. The V gene end was trimmed by 3 bases and the J gene end by 3 bases; junction bases not matched to a gene: 4. CDR3 DNA sequence: TGTGCCAGCAGTTTCTGGGACAGGGGCTACTATGGCTACACCTTC. Translated: CASSFWDRGYYGYTF.

At least ten counts were recorded for this clonotype. The chain recombines TRBV20-1 with TRBJ2-7, with D perhaps assigned TRBD1 or TRBD2 (6 bases each). This CDR3 comprises 14 residues. Germline V gives CDR1 DFQATT, CDR2 SNEGSKA (reference sequence). V was trimmed by 6 bases and J by 4 bases, leaving 19 bases between them. DNA of the CDR3: TGCAGTGCCCAAAGGTGGGGGGCTACGTACGAGCAGTACTTC. It encodes CSAQRWGATYEQYF.

This clonotype was observed many times. This chain links TRBV5-1 with TRBJ1-2, with D possibly matching TRBD1 (5 bases). V was shortened by 0 bases and J by 2 bases, with 5 bases between the two germline ends. This CDR3 region has 13 residues. CDR1 and CDR2 from the germline V gene are SGHRS and YFSETQ. The DNA for the CDR3 is TGCGCCAGCAGCTTGGAGGGGAACTATGGCTACACCTTC. It is translated as CASSLEGNYGYTF.

The J gene is TRBJ2-5, the V gene TRBV7-2, with a possible D match to TRBD2 (6 bases). V was trimmed by 4 bases and J by 7 bases, leaving 13 bases between them. The CDR3 has 13 amino acids. In germline, CDR1 is SGHTA, CDR2 FQGNSA. DNA of the CDR3: TGTGCCAGCAGCTCTACATCGCGGGGGACCCAGTACTTC. Translation: CASSSTSRGTQYF.

Written as DNA, the CDR3 is TGTGCCAGCAGTAATTTTGTCTACAATGAGCAGTTCTTC. This gives the protein CASSNFVYNEQFF. The V call is TRBV27, the J call TRBJ2-1; D unclear. The germline gives CDR1 MNHEY, CDR2 SMNVEV (reference sequence). CDR3 size: 13 residues. V was trimmed by 5 bases and J by 3 bases, leaving 8 bases between them.

V and J are TRBV29-1 and TRBJ1-2, with D tentatively TRBD1 (6 bases). The CDR3 is 14 amino acids. CDR1 SQVTM and CDR2 ANQGSEA come from the germline V gene. The V and J ends lost 4 bases and 2 bases respectively, with 14 bases between them. CDR3 nucleotide sequence: TGCAGCGTTGTGGGGGGGCAGGGGAACTATGGCTACACCTTC. It yields the protein CSVVGGQGNYGYTF.

This clonotype was seen more than once but under ten times. This chain uses TRBV20-1 with TRBJ2-3; 7 bases agree with TRBD1. Germline CDR1 DFQATT, CDR2 SNEGSKA (reference sequence). The CDR3 sequence is 13 residues long. V lost 7 bases to trimming and J lost 4 bases; unmatched junction nucleotides: 8. This CDR3 reads CSVPTGRPDTQYF. CDR3 DNA: TGCAGTGTCCCGACAGGGCGGCCAGATACGCAGTATTTT.

This clonotype was seen only a few times. This sequence joins TRBV6-2 or TRBV6-3 and TRBJ2-5; 11 nucleotides agree with TRBD1. Germline lookup yields CDR1 MNHEY and CDR2 SVGEGT. The CDR3 totals 14 residues. V trimming: 7 bases; J trimming: 6 bases; junction bases outside the gene matches: 7. CDR3 in amino acids: CASNLDRGRKTQYF. Here the CDR3 DNA reads TGTGCCAGCAATCTGGACAGGGGGCGGAAGACCCAGTACTTC.

This clonotype was counted between two and nine times. The chain links TRBV28 to TRBJ1-2; D is unresolved. This CDR3 spans 14 amino acids. The V end was cut by 7 bases, the J end by 0 bases, with 12 bases between. Germline assignment: CDR1 MDHEN and CDR2 SYDVKM. The CDR3 DNA reads TGTGCCAGCAAACCAGGCCCAGCTAACTATGGCTACACCTTC. Protein sequence: CASKPGPANYGYTF.

This clonotype appeared many times. The J gene is TRBJ2-1, the V gene TRBV5-1; D ambiguous. This CDR3 has 13 residues. Germline CDR1 is SGHRS and CDR2 is YFSETQ. V was pared by 0 bases and J by 5 bases, with 6 bases between. CDR3 DNA: TGCGCCAGCAGCTTGGTAGTAAACAATGAGCAGTTCTTC. Its protein is CASSLVVNNEQFF. Complete variable domain (other parts from reference TRBV5-1 and TRBJ2-1): KAGVTQTPRYLIKTRGQQVTLSCSPISGHRSVSWYQQTPGQGLQFLFEYFSETQRNKGNFPGRFSGRQFSNSRSEMNVSTLELGDSALYLCASSLVVNNEQFFGPGTRLTVL.

This clonotype was seen a few times. The chain combines TRBV29-1 with TRBJ2-5; D not certain. CDR1 and CDR2 from the germline V gene are SQVTM and ANQGSEA. This CDR3 comprises 12 residues. Trimming took 4 bases from V and 1 from J, leaving 7 bases between them. This CDR3 is CSVVQLQETQYF. The CDR3 bases are TGCAGCGTTGTTCAACTCCAAGAGACCCAGTACTTC.

The chain recombines TRBV5-1 with TRBJ2-3; no clear D. The V end lost 1 base, the J end lost 1 base, and 10 bases lay between the germline ends. The CDR3 length is 15 residues. Looked up from germline, CDR1 is SGHRS and CDR2 is YFSETQ. CDR3 sequence: CASSLNSVGTDTQYF. DNA of the CDR3: TGCGCCAGCAGCTTGAACTCGGTGGGCACAGATACGCAGTATTTT.

This clonotype was found a few times. The V call is TRBV7-8, the J call TRBJ2-5; tentative D call: TRBD2 (5 bases). Trimming took off 2 bases at V and 7 bases at J, with 29 bases between the two ends. CDR1 and CDR2 (germline): SGHVS, FQNEAQ. This CDR3 is built from 19 residues. The CDR3 DNA sequence: TGTGCCAGCAGCTTAAGCCGTGGACTTTTCTTTCTTGGATGGCGGACCCAGTACTTC. Protein product: CASSLSRGLFFLGWRTQYF.

This clonotype was seen a handful of times. The chain joins TRBV18 to TRBJ2-1; 7 positions agree with TRBD1. The V segment lost 3 bases and the J segment 4 bases; nucleotides outside the gene matches: 9. This CDR3 spans 16 amino acids. From germline, CDR1 is KGHSH and CDR2 LQKENI. DNA for the CDR3: TGTGCCAGCTCACCGCCCGGGACAGAGGCATACAATGAGCAGTTCTTC. As protein: CASSPPGTEAYNEQFF.